These 23 T cell receptor beta chains share one sample of origin, sequenced in a study of cytomegalovirus exposure and HLA in healthy donors. 13 Jbeta primers and 60 Vbeta primers were used for the PCR. Profiled with immunoSEQ multiplex PCR; TCRdb holds only in-frame clones, not every one. The sample contains 120,000 or so clones, roughly 80% of which appear only once. Sequences were obtained from PBMCs. The receptors were gathered from a woman between 35 and 50 years old in good health and CMV-seronegative.

This chain connects TRBV29-1 to TRBJ2-1, with TRBD1 as a possible D gene (6 bases). The CDR3 has 16 residues. Trimming removed 4 bases at V and 9 bases at J, with 25 bases between. The germline V gene has CDR1 SQVTM and CDR2 ANQGSEA. The CDR3 coding sequence is TGCAGCGTTGGCCTGGGGTCAGGACCTAAAGGGGGTGAGCAGTTCTTC. It translates to CSVGLGSGPKGGEQFF.

This chain uses TRBV19 with TRBJ1-3, with 8 nucleotides matching TRBD1. Per germline, CDR1 LNHDA and CDR2 SQIVND (reference sequence). The V and J ends lost 5 bases and 9 bases, in that order; junction bases with no gene match: 18. This CDR3 comprises 17 residues. CDR3 coding DNA: TGTGCCAGTAGTTCTCAACGAGGACAGGGAGGTTCAGGCACCATATATTTT. It is translated as CASSSQRGQGGSGTIYF. The variable domain in full, completed from reference TRBV19 and TRBJ1-3, reads DGGITQSPKYLFRKEGQNVTLSCEQNLNHDAMYWYRQDPGQGLRLIYYSQIVNDFQKGDIAEGYSVSREKKESFPLTVTSAQKNPTAFYLCASSSQRGQGGSGTIYFGEGSWLTVV.

This clone was seen a handful of times. The chain links TRBV5-6 to TRBJ1-2; no reliable D call. This CDR3 has 15 amino acids. Deletions cut 3 bases from V and 0 bases from J, with 12 bases between. The germline CDR1 and CDR2 sequences are SGHDT and YYEEEE. The CDR3 bases are TGTGCCAGCAGCTATACAGTCATTCCTAACTATGGCTACACCTTC. It codes for CASSYTVIPNYGYTF.

This chain connects TRBV19 to TRBJ2-5; possible D gene TRBD2, 6 bases. This CDR3 contains 13 residues. The germline V and J ends were trimmed by 5 bases and 3 bases, with 10 bases remaining between them. Germline CDR1 LNHDA, CDR2 SQIVND (reference sequence). This chain's CDR3 is CASSSVAEETQYF. The DNA for the CDR3 is TGTGCCAGTAGTTCGGTAGCGGAAGAGACCCAGTACTTC.

The V call is TRBV19, the J call TRBJ2-7; 9 bases match TRBD1. Germline lookup yields CDR1 LNHDA and CDR2 SQIVND (reference sequence). The length of the CDR3 is 14 residues. The trim removed 6 bases at V and 6 bases at J, leaving 9 bases unmatched. This CDR3 reads CASRPGQGESEQYF. CDR3 DNA: TGTGCCAGTAGACCGGGACAGGGAGAATCCGAGCAGTACTTC.

The chain combines TRBV6-6 with TRBJ2-3; 11 bases line up with TRBD2. CDR1 is MNHNY, CDR2 SVGAGI, per germline (reference sequence). The CDR3 is 16 residues long. Trimming cost V 2 bases and J 7 bases; bases outside gene matches: 8. CDR3 coding DNA: TGTGCCAGCAGTTACCCGGGTAGCGGGGGGGCAAATACGCAGTATTTT. Translating gives CASSYPGSGGANTQYF.

The chain couples TRBV19 to TRBJ2-7, with 9 bases matching TRBD1. The V gene's germline CDR1 is LNHDA and CDR2 SQIVND (reference sequence). The CDR3 is made up of 14 amino acids. The J segment lost 6 bases and the V segment lost 5 bases, leaving 8 bases of the junction unmatched. The chain's CDR3 is CASSADRGLAEQYF. The CDR3 DNA reads as TGTGCCAGTAGTGCCGACAGGGGGTTAGCCGAGCAGTACTTC.

Only a few counts were recorded for this clone. The genes are TRBV18 and TRBJ2-1; 10 bases are a match to TRBD2. The CDR3 loop spans 13 amino acids. The germline CDR1 and CDR2 sequences are KGHSH and LQKENI. With V trimmed by 4 bases and J by 9 bases, 3 bases remained unmatched. The CDR3 region has the DNA TGTGCCAGCTCACAGCGGGGGGGAGGTGAGCAGTTCTTC. This codes for CASSQRGGGEQFF.

On this clone: This likely comes from a read error, as the CDR3 has no conserved phenylalanine or tryptophan at its end. The limits of the CDR3 on the DNA are not certain, so only TCRdb's listed CDR3 is given. The chain is built from TRBV27 and TRBJ2-7; the D call TRBD2 from the table was never checked on the DNA. A total of 10 residues make up the CDR3, ends included. In germline, CDR1 is MNHEY, CDR2 SMNVEV (reference sequence). CDR3 sequence reads: CASITVVAAA.

The CDR3: CASSPRTVQGLRQREQFF. CDR3 nucleotides: TGTGCCAGCAGCCCTCGGACTGTTCAGGGGCTACGACAGAGGGAGCAGTTCTTC. The J gene is TRBJ2-1, the V gene TRBV7-9, with a tentative D call TRBD1 (6 bases). The length of the CDR3 is 18 residues. V shed 5 bases and J shed 10 bases, with 30 bases lying between them. Germline CDR1 is SEHNR and CDR2 is FQNEAQ (reference sequence). The full variable domain, with the rest looked up from reference TRBV7-9 and TRBJ2-1, is DTGVSQNPRHKITKRGQNVTFRCDPISEHNRLYWYRQTLGQGPEFLTYFQNEAQLEKSRLLSDRFSAERPKGSFSTLEIQRTEQGDSAMYLCASSPRTVQGLRQREQFFGPGTRLTVL.

The chain carries TRBV19 and TRBJ2-7, with D perhaps TRBD2 (5 bases). With 6 bases removed from V and 0 bases from J, the gap between germline ends came to 12 bases. CDR1 LNHDA and CDR2 SQIVND come from the germline V gene (reference sequence). The CDR3 loop spans 14 amino acids. The CDR3 sequence: CASSGGLSSYEQYF. In nucleotides, the CDR3 is TGTGCCAGTAGCGGCGGGTTGAGCTCCTACGAGCAGTACTTC.

The chain combines TRBV4-1 with TRBJ1-3, with TRBD1 identical over 8 bases. The ends lost 2 bases at V and 4 bases at J; junction bases unmatched: 7. This CDR3 has 16 amino acids. Germline V gene sequence: CDR1 MGHRA, CDR2 YSYEKL. CDR3 amino acids: CASSQPNRDRGNTIYF. The DNA for the CDR3 is TGCGCCAGCAGCCAACCAAACCGGGACAGGGGAAACACCATATATTTT.

The chain joins TRBV7-6 to TRBJ1-4; 7 nucleotides align to TRBD1. Per the germline V gene, CDR1 is SGHVS and CDR2 is FNYEAQ. The CDR3 sequence is 15 residues long. The ends lost 5 bases at V and 11 bases at J; junction bases unmatched: 14. CDR3 sequence reads: CASSISSEGAGKLFF. The DNA of the CDR3 is TGTGCCAGCAGCATATCCTCCGAGGGGGCAGGTAAACTGTTTTTT.

The chain employs TRBV29-1 and TRBJ2-7, with TRBD1 matching 8 bases. There are 13 residues in the CDR3. Germline lookup yields CDR1 SQVTM and CDR2 ANQGSEA. V dropped 6 bases and J dropped 2; count of bases not matched to a gene: 6. The CDR3 DNA is TGCAGCGTCACCGGGACAGGTCCCTACGAGCAGTACTTC. Residues: CSVTGTGPYEQYF.

This chain links TRBV30 with TRBJ2-3; 8 bases fit TRBD1. This CDR3 contains 12 residues. Germline trimming cut 7 bases from V and 8 bases from J; bases unmatched to any gene: 8. CDR1 is GTSNPN, CDR2 SVGIG, per germline (reference sequence). In DNA, the CDR3 is TGTGCCTCCACCCCGGACAGGGCTACGCAGTATTTT. Its translation is CASTPDRATQYF.

The chain is built from TRBV2 and TRBJ2-1; 16 bases are shared with TRBD2. The V and J ends lost 7 bases and 5 bases, in that order; junction bases with no gene match: 11. This CDR3 has 18 residues. Germline loops: CDR1 SNHLY, CDR2 FYNNEI. The CDR3 region is CASTTAGTSGGANNEQFF. The CDR3 bases are TGTGCCAGCACCACCGCCGGGACTAGCGGGGGGGCAAACAATGAGCAGTTCTTC. Filled out from reference TRBV2 and TRBJ2-1, the complete variable domain reads EPEVTQTPSHQVTQMGQEVILRCVPISNHLYFYWYRQILGQKVEFLVSFYNNEISEKSEIFDDQFSVERPDGSNFTLKIRSTKLEDSAMYFCASTTAGTSGGANNEQFFGPGTRLTVL.

J is TRBJ1-4 and V is TRBV4-2, with unresolved D. The germline V and J ends were trimmed by 1 base and 8 bases, with 17 bases remaining between them. CDR1 LGHNA and CDR2 YNFKEQ come from the germline V gene. This CDR3 spans 16 amino acids. CDR3 loop: CASSQGGLGSGEKLFF. The DNA of the CDR3 is TGTGCCAGCAGCCAAGGAGGTTTAGGGAGCGGGGAAAAACTGTTTTTT.

V and J are TRBV28 and TRBJ1-5; 8 bases fit TRBD1. CDR3 size: 16 residues. Germline CDR1 reads MDHEN; CDR2 reads SYDVKM. V lost 3 bases to trimming and J lost 1 base; unmatched junction nucleotides: 5. This CDR3 is CASSLRQGWSNQPQHF. CDR3 in DNA: TGTGCCAGCAGTTTGCGACAGGGGTGGAGCAATCAGCCCCAGCATTTT.

This sequence joins TRBV27 and TRBJ1-2; 8 bases are a match to TRBD1. There are 16 residues in the CDR3. Germline assignment: CDR1 MNHEY and CDR2 SMNVEV (reference sequence). Trimming at V came to 2 bases and at J to 6 bases, leaving 11 bases not matched to a gene. CDR3 in amino acids: CASSLRQGAVVDGYTF. As DNA, the CDR3 is TGTGCCAGCAGTTTACGTCAGGGGGCGGTGGTAGATGGCTACACCTTC.

This rearrangement joins TRBV9 to TRBJ2-3; 11 nucleotides align to TRBD2. This CDR3 is 16 amino acids long. Trimming cost V 3 bases and J 4 bases; bases outside gene matches: 7. From germline, CDR1 is SGDLS and CDR2 YYNGEE. The CDR3 nucleotides are TGTGCCAGCAGCGAGTGGCTAGCGGGGGGTGCAGATACGCAGTATTTT. Translated, it gives CASSEWLAGGADTQYF.

This clone was counted only a few times. This chain links TRBV19 with TRBJ1-1; D might be TRBD1 (5 bases). The CDR3 is 15 amino acids. Trimming left V 4 bases short and J 12 bases short, with 24 bases between. CDR1 is LNHDA and CDR2 is SQIVND in the germline V gene (reference sequence). The CDR3 protein is CASSTTHRGRASPFF. As DNA, the CDR3 is TGTGCCAGTAGTACGACTCATCGGGGGAGGGCTTCACCTTTCTTT.

This clone was counted only a few times. The chain links TRBV7-2 to TRBJ2-3, with 8 bases matching TRBD2. The V gene's germline CDR1 is SGHTA and CDR2 FQGNSA. J gave up 0 bases and V 0 bases, and 8 bases lay outside the gene matches. This CDR3 region has 18 residues. The CDR3 region is CASSLAPGGPPSTDTQYF. The CDR3 coding sequence is TGTGCCAGCAGCTTAGCGCCGGGGGGGCCCCCTAGCACAGATACGCAGTATTTT.

The V gene is TRBV21-1, the J gene TRBJ1-1. TRBV21-1 is designated a pseudogene. The CDR3 has 16 residues. In DNA form, the CDR3 reads TGTGCCAGCAGCAAAGCGCGGAACCGGAGGAACACTGAAGCTTTCTTT. Encoded protein: CASSKARNRRNTEAFF.